This TCR beta chain was sequenced in a study of cytomegalovirus exposure and HLA in healthy donors. Study-wide context: Among the 350 to 500 donors who were genotyped, roughly 85% fell in the genetic ancestry cluster that is associated with self-reported Caucasian donors.

The CDR3 is 16 amino acids. The V gene's germline CDR1 is MNHEY and CDR2 SMNVEV (reference sequence). The V gene end was trimmed by 7 bases and the J gene end by 7 bases; junction bases not matched to a gene: 10. It was with 60 Vbeta and 13 Jbeta primers that the PCR ran. Assay: immunoSEQ multiplex PCR; the TCRdb copy retains only in-frame clones and omits some. The table has roughly 100,000 clones, 78% seen once. A word on this clone: Its antigen is as yet unknown.

Regarding the study as a whole: An observed cluster of highly shared sequence variants was recorded as a likely sequencing artifact. The productive fraction for most TCR beta V segments was about 87% or about 30% in an earlier analysis. Cytomegalovirus-associated status was assigned to some 180 TCR beta chains.

This receptor was taken from a man younger than 45 in good health and CMV-seronegative. This sequence joins TRBV27 and TRBJ1-6, with TRBD1 matching 10 bases. The sample taken for sequencing was PBMCs. The CDR3 DNA sequence: TGTGCCAGCAACGAGGGACAGGGGTTTTTGAATTCACCCCTCCACTTT. Its translation: CASNEGQGFLNSPLHF.